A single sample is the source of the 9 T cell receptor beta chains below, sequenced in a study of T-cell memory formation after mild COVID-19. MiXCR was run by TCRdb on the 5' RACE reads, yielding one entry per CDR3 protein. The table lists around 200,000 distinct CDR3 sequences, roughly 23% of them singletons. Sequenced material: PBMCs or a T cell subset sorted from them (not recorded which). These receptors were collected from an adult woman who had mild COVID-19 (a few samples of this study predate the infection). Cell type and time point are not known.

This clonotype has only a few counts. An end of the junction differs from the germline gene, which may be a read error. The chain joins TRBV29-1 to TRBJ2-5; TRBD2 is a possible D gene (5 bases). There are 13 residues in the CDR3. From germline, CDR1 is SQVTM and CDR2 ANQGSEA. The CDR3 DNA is TGCAGCGGTGAATGGCAGGAGGTAGAGACCCAGTACTTC. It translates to CSGEWQEVETQYF.

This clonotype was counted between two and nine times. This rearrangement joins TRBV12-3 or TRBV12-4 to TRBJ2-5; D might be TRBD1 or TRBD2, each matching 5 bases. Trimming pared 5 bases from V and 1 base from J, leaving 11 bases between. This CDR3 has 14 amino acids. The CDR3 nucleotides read TGTGCCAGCAGTCCGCCGGGGCCCCAAGAGACCCAGTACTTC. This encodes CASSPPGPQETQYF.

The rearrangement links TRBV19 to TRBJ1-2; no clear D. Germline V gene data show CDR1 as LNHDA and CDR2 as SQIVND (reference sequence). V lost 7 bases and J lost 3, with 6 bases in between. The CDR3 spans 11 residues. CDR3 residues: CASMGYYGYTF. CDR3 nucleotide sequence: TGTGCCAGTATGGGTTACTATGGCTACACCTTC.

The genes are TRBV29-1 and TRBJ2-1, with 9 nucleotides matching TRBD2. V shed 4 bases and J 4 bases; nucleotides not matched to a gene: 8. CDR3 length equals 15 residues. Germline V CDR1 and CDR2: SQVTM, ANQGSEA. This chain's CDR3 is CSVASGTSLYNEQFF. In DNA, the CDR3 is TGCAGCGTTGCCTCCGGGACTAGCTTGTACAATGAGCAGTTCTTC.

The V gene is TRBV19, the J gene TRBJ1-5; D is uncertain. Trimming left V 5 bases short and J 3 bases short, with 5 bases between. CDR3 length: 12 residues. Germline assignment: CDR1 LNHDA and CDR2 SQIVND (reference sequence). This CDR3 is CASSPLNQPQHF. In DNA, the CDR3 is TGTGCCAGTAGTCCGCTCAATCAGCCCCAGCATTTT.

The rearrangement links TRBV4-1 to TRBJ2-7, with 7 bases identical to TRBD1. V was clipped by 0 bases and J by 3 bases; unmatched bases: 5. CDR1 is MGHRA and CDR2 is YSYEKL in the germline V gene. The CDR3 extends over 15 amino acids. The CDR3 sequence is CASSQDGTVGYEQYF. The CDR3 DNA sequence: TGCGCCAGCAGCCAAGACGGGACAGTCGGCTACGAGCAGTACTTC.

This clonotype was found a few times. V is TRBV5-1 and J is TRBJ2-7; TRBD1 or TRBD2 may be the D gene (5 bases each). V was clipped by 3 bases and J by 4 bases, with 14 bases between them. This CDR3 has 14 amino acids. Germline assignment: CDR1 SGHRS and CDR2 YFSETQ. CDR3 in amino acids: CASSSPGTSYEQYF. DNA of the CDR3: TGCGCCAGCAGCTCACCCGGGACCTCTTACGAGCAGTACTTC.

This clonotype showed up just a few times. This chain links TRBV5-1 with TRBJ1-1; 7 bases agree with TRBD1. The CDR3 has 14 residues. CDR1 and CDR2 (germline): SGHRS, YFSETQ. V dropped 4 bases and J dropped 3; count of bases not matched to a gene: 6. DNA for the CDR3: TGCGCCAGCAGCCTGGGGACAGACTACACTGAAGCTTTCTTT. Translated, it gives CASSLGTDYTEAFF.

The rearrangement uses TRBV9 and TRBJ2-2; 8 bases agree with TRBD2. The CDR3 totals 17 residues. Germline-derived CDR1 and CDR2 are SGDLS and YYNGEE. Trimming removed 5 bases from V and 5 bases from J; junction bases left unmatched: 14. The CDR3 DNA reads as TGTGCCAGCAGACTAGACAGCGGGGGCCGAGGTACCGGGGAGCTGTTTTTT. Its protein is CASRLDSGGRGTGELFF.